Listed below are T cell receptor beta chains from one sample, sequenced in a study of blood T cell repertoires in COVID-19. This table comes from immunoSEQ multiplex PCR, and its TCRdb copy is limited to in-frame clones, with some not included. The data contain 75,000 to 90,000 clones, roughly 88% of them singletons. Material: peripheral blood. The source of these receptors is an older man with acute or convalescent COVID-19. Both conserved end residues are part of each CDR3. The D gene is left open where the match is weak. The size entry is marked missing in some rows and otherwise reads once, few, many or a size class.

cdr3_length	v_call	j_call	d_call	clone_size	cdr3_nt	cdr3_aa
14	TRBV2	TRBJ2-5	NA	NA	TGTGCCAGCAGGAGTAACAGGGTCAAAGAGACCCAGTACTTC	CASRSNRVKETQYF
16	TRBV7-8	TRBJ1-5	NA	once	TGTGCCAGCAGCTTAACGGGGGAGCTTAGCAATCAGCCCCAGCATTTT	CASSLTGELSNQPQHF
14	TRBV10-3	TRBJ2-7	TRBD2	NA	TGTGCCATCAGTCTTAGCGGGAGCTCCTACGAGCAGTACTTC	CAISLSGSSYEQYF
14	TRBV30	TRBJ1-5	NA	NA	TGTGCCTGGAGTGTACTTGGGGGGAATCAGCCCCAGCATTTT	CAWSVLGGNQPQHF
14	TRBV5-1	TRBJ1-2	NA	once	TGCGCCAGCAGCTTGGGTGTCAGTTCATATGGCTACACCTTC	CASSLGVSSYGYTF
15	TRBV7-2	TRBJ1-4	TRBD1	once	TGTGCCAGCAGCCTTACAGGGGCTTTTGGTGAAAAACTGTTTTTT	CASSLTGAFGEKLFF
16	TRBV7-6	TRBJ2-1	TRBD2	NA	TGTGCCAGCAGCTTAGGAGGCGGGGGGGTATCCAATGAGCAGTTCTTC	CASSLGGGGVSNEQFF
15	TRBV3-1/TRBV3-2	TRBJ1-1	TRBD1	once	TGTGCCAGCAGCTACACAGGGGGCGGAAAGACTGAAGCTTTCTTT	CASSYTGGGKTEAFF
15	TRBV5-1	TRBJ1-1	TRBD1	once	TGCGCCAGCAGCTTGGATGGGACAGGGTTTATTGAAGCTTTCTTT	CASSLDGTGFIEAFF
14	TRBV27	TRBJ1-6	NA	NA	TGTGCCAGCAGGGAGCGCTCCTATAATTCACCCCTCCACTTT	CASRERSYNSPLHF
15	TRBV25-1	TRBJ2-7	TRBD1	few	TGTGCCAGCAGTGTAACCGGGACAGGGAACCACGAGCAGTACTTC	CASSVTGTGNHEQYF
14	TRBV7-2	TRBJ1-2	TRBD1	NA	TGTGCCAGCAGCCCGGGACAGGCAGCCTATGGCTACACCTTC	CASSPGQAAYGYTF
14	TRBV2	TRBJ1-5	NA	NA	TGTGCCAGCAGTGTGGCAACCCGCAATCAGCCCCAGCATTTT	CASSVATRNQPQHF
16	TRBV27	TRBJ2-7	TRBD1	NA	TGTGCCAGCAGTTCATTCTCCGGGACAGGGGGCTACGAGCAGTACTTC	CASSSFSGTGGYEQYF
16	TRBV5-4	TRBJ2-4	TRBD1	NA	TGTGCCAGCAGCTTGGGGGACAGGGTAGCCAAAAACATTCAGTACTTC	CASSLGDRVAKNIQYF
14	TRBV30	TRBJ1-5	NA	NA	TGTGCCTGGAGTGTATTACAAGGAGATCAGCCCCAGCATTTT	CAWSVLQGDQPQHF
19	TRBV3-1/TRBV3-2	TRBJ2-1	TRBD2	NA	TGTGCCAGCAGCCATCCTCGGACTAGCGGGAGAGGGAAGGTCAATGAGCAGTTCTTC	CASSHPRTSGRGKVNEQFF
14	TRBV7-6	TRBJ2-7	TRBD1	NA	TGTGCCAGCAGCTTAGCGGGACAGGGCTACGAGCAGTACTTC	CASSLAGQGYEQYF
15	TRBV10-1	TRBJ2-5	NA	NA	TGCGCCAGCAGTGAGGGGGCCAGTGGCCAAGAGACCCAGTACTTC	CASSEGASGQETQYF
14	TRBV18	TRBJ2-1	NA	NA	TGTGCCAGCTCACCAGCTAGCTCCTACAATGAGCAGTTCTTC	CASSPASSYNEQFF
17	TRBV2	TRBJ1-1	TRBD1	NA	TGTGCCAGCAGGCCCGGGACAGGTCTAATTTTGAACACTGAAGCTTTCTTT	CASRPGTGLILNTEAFF
13	TRBV3-1/TRBV3-2	TRBJ1-2	TRBD1	NA	TGTGCCAGCAGCCAGGAGGGGGCGGGGGGCTACACCTTC	CASSQEGAGGYTF
15	TRBV9	TRBJ1-3	NA	NA	TGTGCCAGCAGCCTAGTGGGGGGCTCTGGAAACACCATATATTTT	CASSLVGGSGNTIYF
14	TRBV28	TRBJ1-2	TRBD1	NA	TGTGCCAGCAGTCTCTCTGGGACAGGGTATGGCTACACCTTC	CASSLSGTGYGYTF
14	TRBV19	TRBJ1-2	NA	few	TGTGCCAGTAGTCCCCAAGCGACAGCCTATGGCTACACCTTC	CASSPQATAYGYTF
16	TRBV15	TRBJ2-2	TRBD1	NA	TGTGCCACCAGCAGGGGACAGGGGGTGAGCACCGGGGAGCTGTTTTTT	CATSRGQGVSTGELFF
15	TRBV7-8	TRBJ2-7	NA	few	TGTGCCAGCAGCTTAGCCGCCCGCGAGGGCTACGAGCAGTACTTC	CASSLAAREGYEQYF
14	TRBV3-1/TRBV3-2	TRBJ1-3	TRBD1	once	TGTGCCAGCACCCCGGGACAGAAAGGGAACACCATATATTTT	CASTPGQKGNTIYF
13	TRBV18	TRBJ2-1	NA	NA	TGTGCCAGCTCACCAGCAGTTTACAATGAGCAGTTCTTC	CASSPAVYNEQFF
13	TRBV6-4	TRBJ1-4	NA	NA	TGTGCCAGCAGTGTCCAGATGAATGAAAAACTGTTTTTT	CASSVQMNEKLFF
17	TRBV28	TRBJ2-7	TRBD2	NA	TGTGCCAGCAGTTTAGGTGGCGGAGCGGGAGGGGGGTACGAGCAGTACTTC	CASSLGGGAGGGYEQYF
15	TRBV29-1	TRBJ2-5	TRBD2	NA	TGCAGCGCCCGCTTGACGGGAGGGCCGGGGGAGACCCAGTACTTC	CSARLTGGPGETQYF